Following are 23 T cell receptor beta chains from one sample sequenced in a study of T cell repertoires in cytomegalovirus infection (dated by TCRdb to the late 2010s). The sample's treatment or condition label is to be understood as: in vitro stimulation with specific CMV peptide epitopes to enrich CMV-specific T cells. These receptors lack a known antigen. The reads were generated on an Illumina HiSeq 1500. TCRdb reworked the public reads: Q25 trimming with fastp, MiXCR clone assembly, productive beta chains retained. Rows matching on CDR3 protein sequence are summarized as one entry with the most common DNA and genes. This sample comprises about 900,000 distinct CDR3 sequences, less than 35% of them detected only once. The top ten hold about 14% of the sample. This specimen consisted of cultured CD8+ T cells from PBMCs, obtained from culture after CMV antigen stimulation. The origin of the receptors is a human donor in good health (CMV status not recorded). Some clones in this sample may be carry-over from other donors' samples.

This clonotype was counted between two and nine times. The chain employs TRBV7-9 and TRBJ1-2; the match to TRBD1 covers 7 bases. The CDR3 is made up of 17 amino acids. CDR1 is SEHNR, CDR2 FQNEAQ, per germline (reference sequence). V trimming: 1 base; J trimming: 0 bases; junction bases outside the gene matches: 8. CDR3 in DNA: TGTGCCAGCAGCTTAGGGGACAGCCGAAGAGCTAACTATGGCTACACCTTC. Translation gives CASSLGDSRRANYGYTF.

The gene calls are TRBV6-2 or TRBV6-3 and TRBJ2-3, with TRBD2 identical over 13 bases. The length of the CDR3 is 17 residues. Trimming took 5 bases from V and 2 from J; bases not matched to a gene: 7. Germline-derived CDR1 and CDR2 are MNHEY and SVGEGT. CDR3 in amino acids: CASSPGLAGFITDTQYF. The CDR3 DNA is TGTGCCAGCAGTCCGGGACTAGCGGGGTTTATCACAGATACGCAGTATTTT.

The CDR3, as DNA: TGTGCCAGCCGCGGGACAGAGGGGGCCCGGGATATGCGGTACACCTTC. This translates into CASRGTEGARDMRYTF. The chain joins TRBV6-4 to TRBJ1-2; TRBD1 agrees at 7 bases. CDR1 MRHNA and CDR2 SNTAGT come from the germline V gene. V lost 8 bases, J lost 11 bases, and 23 bases stayed unmatched. This CDR3 contains 16 residues.

The rearrangement joins TRBV4-2 to TRBJ1-5; TRBD1 matches 9 bases. The ends lost 2 bases at V and 4 bases at J; junction bases unmatched: 6. Germline CDR1 reads LGHNA; CDR2 reads YNFKEQ. The CDR3 is made up of 16 amino acids. CDR3 coding DNA: TGTGCCAGCAGCCAATCTAGGACAGGGGCGAATCAGCCCCAGCATTTT. This translates into CASSQSRTGANQPQHF.

This clonotype was found once. The gene calls are TRBV27 and TRBJ2-2; 8 nucleotides agree with TRBD1. After removal of 3 bases from V and 5 bases from J, the junction contained 11 bases not matched to a gene. The length of the CDR3 is 17 residues. Germline values: CDR1 MNHEY, CDR2 SMNVEV (reference sequence). CDR3 loop: CASSFSAGGAGTGELFF. The CDR3 DNA is TGTGCCAGCAGTTTTTCGGCAGGGGGCGCTGGTACCGGGGAGCTGTTTTTT.

The gene calls are TRBV27 and TRBJ1-1; maybe TRBD1 (6 bases). V lost 5 bases and J 5 bases, leaving 12 bases between the germline ends. Germline CDR1 MNHEY, CDR2 SMNVEV (reference sequence). The CDR3 consists of 13 residues. CDR3 coding DNA: TGTGCCAGCAGTCGGGGGGCGAGGACTGAAGCTTTCTTT. This sequence encodes CASSRGARTEAFF.

There are a few counts of this clonotype. The rearrangement links TRBV27 to TRBJ1-2; 7 bases line up with TRBD1. This CDR3 is built from 16 residues. V trimming: 5 bases; J trimming: 3 bases; junction bases outside the gene matches: 12. Germline CDR1 is MNHEY and CDR2 is SMNVEV (reference sequence). This CDR3 is CASSPIPGGMDYGYTF. Here the CDR3 DNA reads TGTGCCAGCAGTCCAATCCCAGGGGGTATGGACTATGGCTACACCTTC.

The table lists this clonotype with a few counts. V and J are TRBV10-3 and TRBJ1-3; a possible D gene is TRBD1 (5 bases). Between the trimmed V and J ends, which lost 8 bases and 6 bases, there was a span of 17 bases. Germline V CDR1 and CDR2: ENHRY, SYGVKD. The CDR3 is made up of 14 amino acids. DNA of the CDR3: TGTGCCATCGAGGACACGTTCGGGCCAAACACCATATATTTT. Protein product: CAIEDTFGPNTIYF.

This rearrangement joins TRBV12-3 or TRBV12-4 to TRBJ2-3, with TRBD1 identical over 7 bases. Trimming took 5 bases from V and 1 from J; bases not matched to a gene: 9. CDR3 length equals 16 residues. CDR3 DNA: TGTGCCAGCAGTCCCACGACAGGGATGGGCACAGATACGCAGTATTTT. Protein: CASSPTTGMGTDTQYF.

This clonotype has more than one count but fewer than ten. This chain uses TRBV6-6 with TRBJ2-7; D is unresolved. CDR3 length: 13 amino acids. V was shortened by 6 bases and J by 2 bases, with 11 bases between the two germline ends. CDR1 is MNHNY and CDR2 is SVGAGI in the germline V gene (reference sequence). CDR3 region: CASRDGWAYEQYV. CDR3 nucleotide sequence: TGTGCCAGCAGGGACGGGTGGGCCTACGAGCAGTACGTC.

This clonotype was observed many times. The CDR3 is CASSYSKRAAAGEQFF. As DNA, the CDR3 is TGTGCCAGCAGTTACTCGAAGAGGGCCGCCGCCGGTGAGCAGTTCTTC. This rearrangement joins TRBV6-5 to TRBJ2-1; D possibly corresponds to TRBD2 (5 bases). The V end was cut by 0 bases, the J end by 9 bases, with 18 bases between. The CDR3 runs to 16 residues. Germline V gene data show CDR1 as MNHEY and CDR2 as SVGAGI.

This rearrangement joins TRBV4-3 to TRBJ2-1; no definite D call. The CDR3 is 13 residues long. Looked up from germline, CDR1 is LGHNA and CDR2 is YSLEER. V lost 2 bases to trimming and J lost 3 bases, with 5 bases between them. The CDR3 region is CASSQSLYNEQFF. The DNA for the CDR3 is TGCGCCAGCAGCCAATCCCTCTACAATGAGCAGTTCTTC.

The J gene is TRBJ2-3, the V gene TRBV27; D possibly uses TRBD1 or TRBD2 (5 bases each). Trimming took 6 bases from V and 2 from J, leaving 18 bases between them. This CDR3 is built from 16 residues. CDR1 is MNHEY, CDR2 SMNVEV, per germline (reference sequence). The CDR3 nucleotides are TGTGCCAGCAGCACCCGGTGGGGACGGGACACAGATACGCAGTATTTT. Protein product: CASSTRWGRDTDTQYF.

Remarks on this clonotype: A much bigger clone sits one base away, suggesting this may be a read error. The V gene is TRBV28, the J gene TRBJ1-2; the D is unclear. Germline loops: CDR1 MDHEN, CDR2 SYDVKM. The CDR3 contains 11 residues. The V gene lost 4 bases and the J gene lost 4 bases, with 4 bases spanning the gap. DNA for the CDR3: TGTGCCAGCAGTTCCGTCTATGGCTACACCTTC. It specifies CASSSVYGYTF.

This clonotype has ten or more counts. J is TRBJ1-2 and V is TRBV2, with D unclear. The germline CDR1 and CDR2 sequences are SNHLY and FYNNEI. Trimming left V 4 bases short and J 0 bases short, with 6 bases between. The CDR3 sequence is 13 residues long. This CDR3 is CASSVSANYGYTF. DNA for the CDR3: TGTGCCAGCAGTGTCTCAGCTAACTATGGCTACACCTTC. Together with reference TRBV2 and TRBJ1-2, the CDR3 gives the full variable domain: EPEVTQTPSHQVTQMGQEVILRCVPISNHLYFYWYRQILGQKVEFLVSFYNNEISEKSEIFDDQFSVERPDGSNFTLKIRSTKLEDSAMYFCASSVSANYGYTFGSGTRLTVV.

Remarks on this clonotype: The junction does not match germline at one end; this may be a read error. V gene TRBV27 combines with J gene TRBJ2-7; 9 bases map to TRBD1. The CDR3 totals 14 residues. CDR1 MNHEY and CDR2 SMNVEV come from the germline V gene (reference sequence). The CDR3 sequence is CASTPGTGSSEQYF. CDR3 coding DNA: TGTGCCAGCACCCCCGGGACAGGGTCCTCCGAGCAGTACTTC.

This clonotype has more than one count but fewer than ten. The V gene is TRBV15, the J gene TRBJ1-1, with D uncertain. The V end lost 5 bases, the J end lost 4 bases, and 5 bases lay between the germline ends. The CDR3 consists of 11 residues. Per germline, CDR1 LNHNV and CDR2 YYDKDF (reference sequence). The CDR3 protein is CATSASTEAFF. CDR3 coding DNA: TGTGCCACCAGCGCCAGCACTGAAGCTTTCTTT.

In this sample, this clonotype turned up a few times. The chain uses TRBV7-9 and TRBJ2-7; D is possibly TRBD2 (5 bases). Trimming left V 3 bases short and J 5 bases short, with 8 bases between. Germline V lookup: CDR1 SEHNR, CDR2 FQNEAQ (reference sequence). The CDR3 has 12 residues. The CDR3 nucleotides read TGTGCCAGCAGCTTCGTAGCGCACGAGCAGTACGTC. This codes for CASSFVAHEQYV.

This chain links TRBV15 with TRBJ2-7; D remains ambiguous. The CDR3 covers 15 residues. The V end was cut by 0 bases, the J end by 1 base, with 10 bases between. Per the germline V gene, CDR1 is LNHNV and CDR2 is YYDKDF (reference sequence). CDR3 sequence (DNA): TGTGCCACCAGCAGAGATCGAAGCTGGTCCTACGAGCAGTACTTC. It encodes CATSRDRSWSYEQYF.

The chain has TRBV7-8 and TRBJ1-1; D is possibly TRBD1 (5 bases). Germline V gene sequence: CDR1 SGHVS, CDR2 FQNEAQ. CDR3 size: 15 residues. The ends were cut back, 5 bases at V and 5 bases at J, with 18 bases in the middle. CDR3 amino acids: CASSPGGGVFTEAFF. The CDR3 region has the DNA TGTGCCAGCAGCCCGGGGGGGGGGGTCTTTACTGAAGCTTTCTTT. Using reference TRBV7-8 and TRBJ1-1 for the parts outside the CDR3, the full variable domain is GAGVSQSPRYKVAKRGQDVALRCDPISGHVSLFWYQQALGQGPEFLTYFQNEAQLDKSGLPSDRFFAERPEGSVSTLKIQRTQQEDSAVYLCASSPGGGVFTEAFFGQGTRLTVV.

CDR3 sequence: CSARVAGGPYEQYV. The CDR3 DNA reads as TGCAGTGCTAGAGTAGCGGGGGGCCCCTACGAGCAGTACGTC. This chain connects TRBV20-1 to TRBJ2-7; 10 bases match TRBD2. This CDR3 is built from 14 residues. Germline V CDR1 and CDR2: DFQATT, SNEGSKA (reference sequence). V shed 1 base, J shed 2 bases, and the junction held 2 bases outside the gene matches.

The chain uses TRBV6-1 and TRBJ2-7, with no clear D. Trimming removed 2 bases from V and 2 bases from J, with 10 bases in between. CDR3 length equals 14 residues. Germline values: CDR1 MNHNS, CDR2 SASEGT. DNA of the CDR3: TGTGCCAGCAGTGAATATGCGGTAACCTACGAGCAGTACTTC. Residues: CASSEYAVTYEQYF.

Concerning this clonotype itself: This sequence may be a read error, since a much larger clone differs from it by one base. The chain uses TRBV6-2 or TRBV6-3 and TRBJ1-5; 7 nucleotides agree with TRBD1. The CDR3 runs to 15 residues. V trimming: 6 bases; J trimming: 0 bases; junction bases outside the gene matches: 5. Germline assignment: CDR1 MNHEY and CDR2 SVGEGT. This CDR3 is CASRSGQYSNQPQHF. The CDR3 nucleotides read TGTGCCAGCAGGTCGGGACAGTATAGCAATCAGCCCCAGCATTTT.